Listed below are T cell receptor beta chains from one sample, sequenced in a study of blood T cell repertoires in COVID-19. The repertoire was sequenced with immunoSEQ multiplex PCR; TCRdb's copy has only in-frame clones and lacks some. The sample has roughly 150,000 clones; just under 80% are singletons. The sample consisted of peripheral blood. These receptors all stem from a woman older than 75 with acute or convalescent COVID-19. Both conserved end residues are part of each CDR3. D genes are given only for firm matches. Clone size, where shown, is once, few, many, or a class for clones that have expanded.

v_call,cdr3_length,clone_size,d_call,j_call,cdr3_aa,cdr3_nt
TRBV18,13,-,-,TRBJ1-2,CASSPTSLDGYTF,TGTGCCAGCTCACCCACGAGTCTCGATGGCTACACCTTC
TRBV7-9,14,-,TRBD2,TRBJ2-7,CASSRLATNYEQYF,TGTGCCAGCAGCAGACTAGCGACGAACTACGAGCAGTACTTC
TRBV29-1,14,-,-,TRBJ2-2,CSVEVQGGAGELFF,TGCAGCGTTGAAGTGCAGGGAGGAGCCGGGGAGCTGTTTTTT
TRBV5-6,17,-,TRBD2,TRBJ2-3,CASSFMETSVSTDTQYF,TGTGCCAGCAGCTTTATGGAGACTAGCGTCAGCACAGATACGCAGTATTTT
TRBV7-8,14,-,-,TRBJ1-1,CASSSQQVTPEAFF,TGTGCCAGCAGCTCGCAACAGGTGACCCCTGAAGCTTTCTTT
TRBV28,15,-,-,TRBJ2-6,CASSPRTGGANVLTF,TGTGCCAGCAGTCCCCGGACTGGTGGGGCCAACGTCCTGACTTTC
TRBV11-3,18,-,TRBD2,TRBJ2-1,CASSSRGTSGGTYNEQFF,TGTGCCAGCAGCTCTCGGGGGACTAGCGGGGGCACCTACAATGAGCAGTTCTTC
TRBV3-1/TRBV3-2,13,-,-,TRBJ1-2,CASSHSQGHGYTF,TGTGCCAGCAGCCATTCACAGGGCCATGGCTACACCTTC
TRBV18,15,-,TRBD1,TRBJ2-5,CASSKRQGATETQYF,TGTGCCAGCTCAAAAAGACAGGGGGCGACGGAGACCCAGTACTTC
TRBV7-3,15,-,TRBD2,TRBJ2-1,CASSLTGTSSAEQFF,TGTGCCAGCAGCTTAACCGGGACTAGCTCGGCTGAGCAGTTCTTC
TRBV7-9,16,-,-,TRBJ1-3,CASSLAGQGIGNTIYF,TGTGCCAGCAGCTTAGCGGGCCAGGGAATCGGAAACACCATATATTTT
TRBV1,18,-,-,TRBJ2-3,CTSSQDAGGTQLTDTQYF,TGCACCAGCAGCCAAGATGCAGGGGGGACACAACTTACAGATACGCAGTATTTT
TRBV19,18,-,TRBD2,TRBJ2-2,CASSSTSGRHSNTGELFF,TGTGCCAGTAGTAGTACTAGCGGGAGGCATTCGAACACCGGGGAGCTGTTTTTT
TRBV28,11,once,-,TRBJ1-1,CASSLDTEAFF,TGTGCCAGCAGCCTTGACACTGAAGCTTTCTTT
TRBV5-1,14,-,TRBD2,TRBJ2-3,CASRRGRASDTQYF,TGCGCCAGCCGGAGAGGGAGGGCGTCAGATACGCAGTATTTT
TRBV7-8,12,-,-,TRBJ2-1,CASSSLPSEQFF,TGTGCCAGCAGCTCCCTCCCTTCGGAGCAGTTCTTC
TRBV5-8,16,-,-,TRBJ2-1,CASSLVGAGSYNEQFF,TGTGCCAGCAGCTTGGTAGGGGCCGGGTCCTACAATGAGCAGTTCTTC
TRBV5-1,15,-,-,TRBJ1-2,CASSLEVQNVNGYTF,TGCGCCAGCAGCTTGGAAGTCCAGAACGTTAATGGCTACACCTTC